Here is one T cell receptor (beta chain) with its context. This sample was included in a study of blood T cell repertoires in COVID-19. Study-level information: COVID-19 samples collected from the United States, Italy and Spain covered acute and convalescent phases.

Repertoires were generated with immunoSEQ multiplex PCR, while TCRdb's copy carries only in-frame clones and drops some. This table holds about 170,000 clones, approximately 85% found once. The CDR3 totals 13 residues. Germline V gives CDR1 MNHEY, CDR2 SVGAGI. The V gene lost 5 bases and the J gene lost 3 bases, with 10 bases spanning the gap. The TCR comes from a man at least 80 years old with COVID-19, enrolled during active disease. The rearrangement links TRBV6-5 to TRBJ1-1, with a possible D match to TRBD1 (6 bases). Sequences were obtained from peripheral blood. CDR3 sequence (DNA): TGTGCCAGCAGTAGCAACAGGGACACTGAAGCTTTCTTT. Amino acids: CASSSNRDTEAFF.